These T cell receptor beta chains were read from a single sample in a study of T cell responses to AZD1222 COVID-19 vaccine. The repertoire was sequenced with immunoSEQ multiplex PCR; TCRdb's copy has only in-frame clones and lacks some. The data hold about 50,000 clones, with approximately 89% observed a single time. The source material was peripheral blood, sampled on day 0 of MenACWY control vaccination. The receptors derive from an adult in good health. Each CDR3 is given without its conserved first and last residue.

J	V	CDR3
TRBJ2-2	TRBV29-1	AALAIAWGTGELF
TRBJ2-1	TRBV5-4	ASSLATSGRVGEF
TRBJ2-1	TRBV18	ASSPTERVSYNEQF
TRBJ1-5	TRBV28	ASSSRQGRGQPQH
TRBJ2-3	TRBV6-2/TRBV6-3	ASSNPVPDTQY
TRBJ2-7	TRBV7-2	ASSSTTKAYEQY
TRBJ1-2	TRBV7-2	ASTPGGAYGYT
TRBJ2-7	TRBV6-2/TRBV6-3	ASSTPSGEQY
TRBJ2-7	TRBV7-8	ASSNSLGGGRYEQY
TRBJ1-1	TRBV18	ASSPLWDSGTANTEAF
TRBJ2-5	TRBV12-5	ASGLQETQY
TRBJ1-1	TRBV7-2	ASSLAKNTEAF
TRBJ2-5	TRBV2	ASQRRGQGSETQY
TRBJ2-7	TRBV7-6	ASSLGAADLYEQY
TRBJ1-2	TRBV7-2	ASSFGQGAGGYT
TRBJ2-4	TRBV27	ASSPSGAKNIQY
TRBJ2-7	TRBV7-2	ASSLRSGDPNEQY
TRBJ2-7	TRBV5-5	ASSLVASYEQY
TRBJ2-1	TRBV5-1	ASSLAGSTYNEQF